These T cell receptor beta chains were read from a single sample in a study of T cells in Graves' hyperthyroidism and ophthalmopathy. From the multiplex PCR reads, TCRdb called clonotypes with MiXCR, one entry per CDR3 protein. The sample includes around 600,000 distinct CDR3 sequences, around a sixth seen only once; the top ten take around 7.3%. The sample taken for sequencing was blood. Every receptor here comes from a woman in her twenties or thirties with Graves' hyperthyroidism. CDR3s include the opening cysteine and the closing phenylalanine or tryptophan. A D gene is named only where the DNA matches it firmly. Size values are once, few and many counts, or a class for expanded clones, and some rows have none.

D,V,J,size,DNA,CDR3
.,TRBV20-1,TRBJ1-1,many,TGCAGTGCTAGAGATTTCAGGGGAGTAGACACTGAAGCTTTCTTT,CSARDFRGVDTEAFF
TRBD2,TRBV27,TRBJ2-6,many,TGTGCCAGCAGTTTGGGCGGGGGGACCCGCTTCTCTGGGGCCAACGTCCTGACTTTC,CASSLGGGTRFSGANVLTF
.,TRBV20-1,TRBJ1-3,many,TGCAGTGTTGACAGCTCTGGAAACACCATATATTTT,CSVDSSGNTIYF
.,TRBV6-1,TRBJ2-7,many,TGTGCCAGCAGTCTAGACTGCTACGAGCAGTACTTC,CASSLDCYEQYF
.,TRBV11-2,TRBJ1-3,.,TGTGCCAGCAGAGGGGCAACAGAATATGGAAACACCATATATTTT,CASRGATEYGNTIYF
TRBD2,TRBV7-2,TRBJ2-7,few,TGTGCCAGCAGCTCTAGCGGCCAAACCTACGAGCAGTACTTC,CASSSSGQTYEQYF
TRBD2,TRBV6-1,TRBJ2-7,few,TGTGCCAGCAGGGAAGAGGGACTATCTTACGAGCAGTACTTC,CASREEGLSYEQYF
.,TRBV9,TRBJ1-2,many,TGTGCCAGCAGCGCAAGGGACGGCTATGGCTACACCTTC,CASSARDGYGYTF
.,TRBV14,TRBJ2-1,.,TGTGCCAGCAGCCAAGTCCAGAGACTGATGAGGTACAATGAGCAGTTCTTC,CASSQVQRLMRYNEQFF
TRBD2,TRBV10-3,TRBJ2-7,many,TGTGCCATCAGTGCTCAGCCGGGACTAGAGGTCGAGCAGTACTTC,CAISAQPGLEVEQYF
TRBD1,TRBV20-1,TRBJ2-7,many,TGCAGTGCTAGAGCTTTCACAGGGGCCAGCTCCTACGAGCAGTACTTC,CSARAFTGASSYEQYF
TRBD1,TRBV19,TRBJ1-2,few,TGTGCCACCCCTTGGGGGACAGGCTATGGCTACACCTTC,CATPWGTGYGYTF
.,TRBV19,TRBJ2-2,few,TGTGCCAGTAGTATCCTTAGGTCGGAGACCGGGGAGCTGTTTTTT,CASSILRSETGELFF
.,TRBV30,TRBJ2-1,many,TGTGCCTGGAGTGGTACTAGCATTGTCAGGGGTGAGCAGTTCTTC,CAWSGTSIVRGEQFF
TRBD1,TRBV10-3,TRBJ2-4,.,TGTGCCATCAGTGCGGACAGGGGATTGGACATTCAGTACTTC,CAISADRGLDIQYF
.,TRBV5-5,TRBJ2-1,.,TGTGCCAGCAGCTTGGCATTCCGGGGCCCCAATGAGCAGTTCTTC,CASSLAFRGPNEQFF
.,TRBV7-2,TRBJ1-6,many,TGTGCCAGCAGCTTCACAGGATTGAGTTCACCCCTCCACTTT,CASSFTGLSSPLHF
.,TRBV7-8,TRBJ2-7,many,TGTGCCAGCAGCCTGCCCTGGGACCACGAGCAGTACTTC,CASSLPWDHEQYF
.,TRBV25-1,TRBJ2-3,.,TGTGCCAGCAGTGAATTCCTTAACAGCGAAGGGACAGATACGCAGTATTTT,CASSEFLNSEGTDTQYF
TRBD2,TRBV20-1,TRBJ2-1,many,TGCAGTGCTAGAGATACCCCTAGCGGGCTCAATGAGCAGTTCTTC,CSARDTPSGLNEQFF
TRBD1,TRBV27,TRBJ2-3,many,TGTGCCAGCAGTTTATCTTGGGACAGATCAGATACGCAGTATTTT,CASSLSWDRSDTQYF
TRBD1,TRBV12-3/TRBV12-4,TRBJ2-2,many,TGTGCCAGCGGGAGGGGACAGGGGGCGGGGGAGGCCTCCGGGGAGCTGTTTTTT,CASGRGQGAGEASGELFF
.,TRBV20-1,TRBJ2-1,many,TGCAGTGCTAGTTCGGGGGGCGGGAAAAGGTACAATGAGCAGTTCTTC,CSASSGGGKRYNEQFF
TRBD1,TRBV25-1,TRBJ1-5,few,TGTGCCAGCAGGGACAGGGGGTCGGGTCAGCCCCAGCATTTT,CASRDRGSGQPQHF
.,TRBV3-1,TRBJ2-1,many,TGTGCCAGCAGCCAGCAGCTTTACAATGAGCAGTTCTTC,CASSQQLYNEQFF
TRBD2,TRBV18,TRBJ2-3,.,TGTGCCAGCTCACCACTTTTACTAGCGAGGAGCACAGATACGCAGTATTTT,CASSPLLLARSTDTQYF
.,TRBV9,TRBJ2-5,.,TGTGCCAGCAGCGTAGCCCCTTTAGAGACCCAGTACTTC,CASSVAPLETQYF
.,TRBV7-6,TRBJ1-2,many,TGTGCCAGCAGTTTAGGCTTCGGGACACCCTATGGCTACACCTTC,CASSLGFGTPYGYTF
.,TRBV5-5,TRBJ2-1,.,TGTGCCGGCAGCCCGTATTGGGAGGCGGATAGTGAGCAGTTCTTC,CAGSPYWEADSEQFF
TRBD2,TRBV4-1,TRBJ2-7,few,TGCGCCAGCAGCCCATCGTCGACTAGCGGGAGTCACGAGCAGTACTTC,CASSPSSTSGSHEQYF
TRBD1,TRBV6-1,TRBJ1-5,few,TGTGCCAGCAGTGGGACAGGGGGCTTCAATCAGCCCCAGCATTTT,CASSGTGGFNQPQHF
TRBD2,TRBV28,TRBJ2-1,many,TGTGCCAGCAGTAGACTAGCGGAGGGCGATAATGAGCAGTTCTTC,CASSRLAEGDNEQFF
.,TRBV7-9,TRBJ1-3,.,TGTGCCAGCAGCCCCCTAGTGGGGATGGGAAACACCATATATTTT,CASSPLVGMGNTIYF
.,TRBV27,TRBJ1-5,many,TGTGCCAGCAGTCGAAGGGACGCCCATACGCCCCAGCATTTT,CASSRRDAHTPQHF
.,TRBV5-1,TRBJ2-1,many,TGCGCCAGCAGCTTGGCACGGACCGCTAATGAGCAGTTCTTC,CASSLARTANEQFF
TRBD2,TRBV7-9,TRBJ2-1,few,TGTGCCAGCAGCTTAGAGGGTGGGACTAGTAACAATGAGCAGTTCTTC,CASSLEGGTSNNEQFF
TRBD1,TRBV7-2,TRBJ1-2,many,TGTGCCTCCAGAGCTCCGGGACAGGGTTGGGGTGGCTACACCTTC,CASRAPGQGWGGYTF
TRBD1,TRBV3-1,TRBJ1-6,many,TGTGCCAGCAGCCAAGAGACAGGGGGGATTCGGGGATCACCCCTCCACTTT,CASSQETGGIRGSPLHF
.,TRBV6-2/TRBV6-3,TRBJ2-1,many,TGTGCCAGCAGTTACGATAGCGATGAGCAGTTCTTC,CASSYDSDEQFF
TRBD2,TRBV9,TRBJ2-3,.,TGTGCCAGCAGCAAGTATAGCGGGGACACAGATACGCAGTATTTT,CASSKYSGDTDTQYF
TRBD1,TRBV12-3/TRBV12-4,TRBJ1-4,few,TGTGCCAGCAGTTTCCCGGGACAGGGGACTACAACTAATGAAAAACTGTTTTTT,CASSFPGQGTTTNEKLFF
.,TRBV27,TRBJ2-1,.,TGTGCCAGCACTTCCAGACTCCGTGGGGAGGAGTTCTTC,CASTSRLRGEEFF
TRBD1,TRBV5-1,TRBJ2-7,many,TGTGCCAGCAGTTTGGGGACAGGGGGCTACGAGCAGTACTTC,CASSLGTGGYEQYF
.,TRBV19,TRBJ2-7,few,TGTGCCAGTAGTATCGGACTCCGGCAGGTTTCCCACGAGCAGTACTTC,CASSIGLRQVSHEQYF
.,TRBV20-1,TRBJ1-3,many,TGCAGTGCTAGAGGGGGCGCGGCTGGAAACACCATATATTTT,CSARGGAAGNTIYF